Listed here is a single T cell receptor beta chain. No antigen is known for it. Primers for the PCR totalled 60 Vbeta and 13 Jbeta. Only in-frame clones appear in the TCRdb table, and some are missing; sequencing was by immunoSEQ multiplex PCR. Of 210,000 or so clones in the sample, about 80% were seen once. The data are from a study of cytomegalovirus exposure and HLA in healthy donors. Study-wide findings and caveats: Donors belonging to an Asian-associated ancestry cluster reportedly showed fewer N-insertions in productive TCRs than the approximately 640-donor mean, according to what a later analysis found. TCR beta V segments were, for the most part, productive about 87% or about 30% of the time in an earlier analysis. Sequencing likely generated an artifact that appeared as a cluster of highly shared sequence variants.

V gave up 4 bases and J gave up 0 bases; unmatched junction bases: 1. There are 15 residues in the CDR3. CDR1 is MGHRA and CDR2 is YSYEKL in the germline V gene. Material for sequencing was PBMCs. The TCR was taken from a woman in her 50s in good health and CMV-seropositive. The chain recombines TRBV4-1 with TRBJ1-3; 9 bases match TRBD1. This chain's CDR3 is CASSPDRGSGNTIYF. CDR3 sequence (DNA): TGCGCCAGCAGCCCGGACAGGGGCTCTGGAAACACCATATATTTT.